This T cell receptor beta chain was captured in a study of blood T cell repertoires in COVID-19. Study as a whole: From T cells, B-cell-depleted T cells, or PBMCs came the material, which was cDNA or gDNA.

Germline loops: CDR1 SQVTM, CDR2 ANQGSEA. V dropped 4 bases and J dropped 1; count of bases not matched to a gene: 6. The CDR3 sequence is 14 residues long. Individuals drawn from about two dozen US areas were roughly 18 to 95 years old. Cohort assignment relied on participant-reported clinical history. Symptom resolution, clearance, or two negative PCRs marked donors in Cohort 3 as recovered. Sequenced by immunoSEQ multiplex PCR; TCRdb stores in-frame clones only, minus some. The table records over 250,000 clones, roughly 86% of them present only once. The source is a woman aged 25 to 39 who had recovered from COVID-19. The gene calls are TRBV29-1 and TRBJ1-2; 7 bases map to TRBD1. Sequencing was done on a sample of PBMCs or T cells enriched from blood (not recorded which). Here the CDR3 DNA reads TGCAGCGTTGCGGGACAGCTTTTTAACTATGGCTACACCTTC. Its protein product is CSVAGQLFNYGYTF. Complete variable domain (other parts from reference TRBV29-1 and TRBJ1-2): SAVISQKPSRDICQRGTSLTIQCQVDSQVTMMFWYRQQPGQSLTLIATANQGSEATYESGFVIDKFPISRPNLTFSTLTVSNMSPEDSSIYLCSVAGQLFNYGYTFGSGTRLTVV.